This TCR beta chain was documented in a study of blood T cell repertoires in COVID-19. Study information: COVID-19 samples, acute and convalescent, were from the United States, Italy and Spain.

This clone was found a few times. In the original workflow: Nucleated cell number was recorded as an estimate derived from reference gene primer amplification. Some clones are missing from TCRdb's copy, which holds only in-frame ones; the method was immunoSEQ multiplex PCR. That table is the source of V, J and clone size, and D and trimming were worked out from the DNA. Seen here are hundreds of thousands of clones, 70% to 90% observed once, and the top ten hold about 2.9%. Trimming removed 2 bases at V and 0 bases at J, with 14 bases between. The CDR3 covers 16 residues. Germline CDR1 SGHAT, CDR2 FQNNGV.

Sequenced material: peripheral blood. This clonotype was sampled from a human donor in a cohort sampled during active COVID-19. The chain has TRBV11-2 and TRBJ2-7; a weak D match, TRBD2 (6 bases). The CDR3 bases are TGTGCCAGCAGCTTAATCTCACTGGGAGGCTCCTACGAGCAGTACTTC. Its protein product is CASSLISLGGSYEQYF.